This TCR beta chain was sequenced for a study of persistence of HIV-infected CD4 T cells. Findings and caveats of the study: Antigen-responding cells were enriched for degenerate expanded CDR3beta sequences.

Sequencing used immunoSEQ version 4 in survey mode. The assay was immunoSEQ multiplex PCR, and TCRdb's table has in-frame clones only and misses some. The repertoire holds tens of thousands of clones, with 75% to 85% as singletons. Concerning this clone: The antigen is undetermined.

The stimulus was lysate of CMV-infected fibroblasts, about 10 ug/mL. Memory cells lacking CD40L and CD69 with high CD45RO were sorted. Donors had CD4+ T cell counts above 400 cells/uL and were CMV-seropositive. CDR1 is SGDLS and CDR2 is YYNGEE in the germline V gene. The CDR3 has 16 residues. The V end was cut by 0 bases, the J end by 0 bases, with 9 bases between. This sequence was found in an adult man with HIV who was CMV-seropositive. This chain uses TRBV9 with TRBJ2-2; D is perhaps TRBD1 (6 bases). This specimen was CD4+ T cells sorted from PBMCs after approximately 19-hour stimulation, taken from a patient who received antiretroviral therapy. CDR3 coding DNA: TGTGCCAGCAGCGTAGTTGGGACATCGAACACCGGGGAGCTGTTTTTT. It codes for CASSVVGTSNTGELFF.